This TCR beta chain emerged from a study of blood T cell repertoires in COVID-19. Overall study context: The United States, Italy and Spain provided the acute and convalescent COVID-19 samples. Nucleic acid was either cDNA or gDNA, and it came from T cells, B-cell-depleted T cells, or PBMCs.

Trimming removed 6 bases from V and 4 bases from J; junction bases left unmatched: 8. The V gene's germline CDR1 is SGHAT and CDR2 FQNNGV. The CDR3 sequence is 14 residues long. Methods used by the authors: Amplification of reference gene primers provided the estimated nucleated cell counts. Sequencing used immunoSEQ multiplex PCR; TCRdb keeps in-frame clones, though not all of them. The D gene and trimming were derived from the DNA, and the V and J assignments and clone size from that table. The repertoire includes tens of thousands of clones, less than 80% of them detected once, and approximately 25% sits in the top ten.

The receptor was derived from a man between 60 and 75 years old with active or convalescent COVID-19. The sequenced sample consisted of peripheral blood. The chain has TRBV11-2 and TRBJ1-2, with 7 bases lining up with TRBD1. Here the CDR3 DNA reads TGTGCCAGCAGTCGTTCGACAGGGCGCTATGGCTACACCTTC. This gives the protein CASSRSTGRYGYTF.